These T cell receptor beta chains were read from a single sample in a study of cytotoxic CD8 clonotypes in ibrutinib-treated CLL. Method: immunoSEQ multiplex PCR; TCRdb's copy keeps in-frame clones and lacks some. The sample has about 150,000 clones; roughly 76% are singletons. The sequencing used PBMCs, collected after 24 months of ibrutinib treatment. These receptors were taken from a human donor with chronic lymphocytic leukemia. CDR3s include the opening cysteine and the closing phenylalanine or tryptophan. The D gene is left open where the match is weak. A clone size is listed for some rows: how often the clone was seen (once, few, many), or a class if it is expanded.

d_gene: .
j_gene: TRBJ2-7
abundance: .
v_gene: TRBV9
CDR3nt: TGTGCCAGCAGCCCGGGGACGGGTACCTACGAGCAGTACTTC
CDR3aa: CASSPGTGTYEQYF

d_gene: TRBD2
j_gene: TRBJ2-1
abundance: .
v_gene: TRBV5-1
CDR3nt: TGCGCCAGCAGCGCCTCTAGCGGGGGGGCCGCGGGGAATGAGCAGTTCTTC
CDR3aa: CASSASSGGAAGNEQFF

d_gene: TRBD1
j_gene: TRBJ2-5
abundance: many
v_gene: TRBV7-9
CDR3nt: TGTGCCAGCACCAGGGACAGACAGACCCAGTACTTC
CDR3aa: CASTRDRQTQYF

d_gene: .
j_gene: TRBJ1-6
abundance: .
v_gene: TRBV30
CDR3nt: TGTGCCTGGACGGGCGAATATAATTCACCCCTCCACTTT
CDR3aa: CAWTGEYNSPLHF

d_gene: .
j_gene: TRBJ1-3
abundance: .
v_gene: TRBV6-5
CDR3nt: TGTGCCAGCAGTTACTCCCCGGATACAACTGGAAACACCATATATTTT
CDR3aa: CASSYSPDTTGNTIYF

d_gene: .
j_gene: TRBJ2-2
abundance: few
v_gene: TRBV6-1
CDR3nt: TGTGCCAGCAGTGAACAGGGAAACACCGGGGAGCTGTTTTTT
CDR3aa: CASSEQGNTGELFF

d_gene: .
j_gene: TRBJ2-2
abundance: .
v_gene: TRBV5-1
CDR3nt: TGCGCCAGCAGCTGGGCGGCAGGGACCACCGGGGAGCTGTTTTTT
CDR3aa: CASSWAAGTTGELFF

d_gene: .
j_gene: TRBJ1-6
abundance: .
v_gene: TRBV6-5
CDR3nt: TGTGCCAGCAGACCACAGGCTCCCAATTCACCCCTCCACTTT
CDR3aa: CASRPQAPNSPLHF

d_gene: .
j_gene: TRBJ2-1
abundance: .
v_gene: TRBV14
CDR3nt: TGTGCCAGCAGCCAACCGGGACTGACGGGCTACAATGAGCAGTTCTTC
CDR3aa: CASSQPGLTGYNEQFF

d_gene: .
j_gene: TRBJ1-2
abundance: .
v_gene: TRBV18
CDR3nt: TGTGCCAGCTCACCACCGGGGGCAGACCTCCTTGCCTACACCTTC
CDR3aa: CASSPPGADLLAYTF

d_gene: .
j_gene: TRBJ2-1
abundance: many
v_gene: TRBV4-1
CDR3nt: TGCGCCAGCAGCCAAGATGCCGGGCTCAGGACCTACAATGAGCAGTTCTTC
CDR3aa: CASSQDAGLRTYNEQFF

d_gene: .
j_gene: TRBJ2-2
abundance: .
v_gene: TRBV7-9
CDR3nt: TGTGCCAGCAGCCCCAGGGGGGCCGGGGAGCTGTTTTTT
CDR3aa: CASSPRGAGELFF

d_gene: .
j_gene: TRBJ2-5
abundance: .
v_gene: TRBV4-3
CDR3nt: TGCGCCAGCAGCCAAGATCGGGGGACCCAGTACTTC
CDR3aa: CASSQDRGTQYF

d_gene: TRBD1
j_gene: TRBJ2-5
abundance: .
v_gene: TRBV5-1
CDR3nt: TGCGCCAGCAGCCCCGGGACAGGGACCCGGGAGACCCAGTACTTC
CDR3aa: CASSPGTGTRETQYF

d_gene: .
j_gene: TRBJ2-3
abundance: .
v_gene: TRBV2
CDR3nt: TGTGCCAGCAGTGAAGTTTTGGATACGCAGTATTTT
CDR3aa: CASSEVLDTQYF

d_gene: TRBD1
j_gene: TRBJ2-3
abundance: once
v_gene: TRBV6-6
CDR3nt: TGTGCCAGCAGTTCGACAGGGGTCAACACAGATACGCAGTATTTT
CDR3aa: CASSSTGVNTDTQYF

d_gene: .
j_gene: TRBJ2-5
abundance: .
v_gene: TRBV7-9
CDR3nt: TGTGCCAGCAGCTTAGGCCCAGCGTACTTC
CDR3aa: CASSLGPAYF

d_gene: .
j_gene: TRBJ2-2
abundance: few
v_gene: TRBV4-3
CDR3nt: TGCGCCAGCAGCCAAGAGGGGCCCCCCTCTAGCACCCGGGGGCTGTTTTTT
CDR3aa: CASSQEGPPSSTRGLFF

d_gene: .
j_gene: TRBJ1-2
abundance: .
v_gene: TRBV14
CDR3nt: TGTGCCAGCAGCCAAGATTTGGTGGGGGTGAGGGACTATGGCTACACCTTC
CDR3aa: CASSQDLVGVRDYGYTF

d_gene: .
j_gene: TRBJ2-2
abundance: few
v_gene: TRBV7-2
CDR3nt: TGTGCCAGCGGGTCGGCCGCGAACACCGGGGAGCTGTTTTTT
CDR3aa: CASGSAANTGELFF

d_gene: .
j_gene: TRBJ1-2
abundance: few
v_gene: TRBV28
CDR3nt: TGTGCCAGCATGGGCACTAACTATGGCTACACCTTC
CDR3aa: CASMGTNYGYTF

d_gene: .
j_gene: TRBJ2-5
abundance: .
v_gene: TRBV6-5
CDR3nt: TGTGCCAGCAGGGGGACAATCGGAATGGGAGAGACCCAGTACTTC
CDR3aa: CASRGTIGMGETQYF